This T cell receptor beta chain was observed in a study of control samples from healthy donors and cancer patients. The method was immunoSEQ multiplex PCR; TCRdb's version includes in-frame clones alone and lacks a portion of them. The sample contains 74,000 or so clones, around 89% of which appear only once. Germline V gene sequence: CDR1 MNHNY, CDR2 SVGAGI (reference sequence). V dropped 5 bases and J dropped 7; count of bases not matched to a gene: 17. The CDR3 consists of 16 residues. The clonotype was recovered from a man aged 45-65 years in good health. Material for sequencing was blood. V gene TRBV6-6 combines with J gene TRBJ2-7, with TRBD1 identical over 7 bases. The CDR3 spells CASSHYTGEVGREQYF. The CDR3 DNA is TGTGCCAGCAGTCATTATACAGGGGAAGTTGGAAGGGAGCAGTACTTC.